The following is a T cell receptor (beta chain) sequence with its context. Its antigen is unidentified. The sample originates from a study of cytomegalovirus exposure and HLA in healthy donors. Germline trimming cut 3 bases from V and 4 bases from J; bases unmatched to any gene: 4. Looked up from germline, CDR1 is SGHNT and CDR2 is YYREEE (reference sequence). The CDR3 loop spans 15 amino acids. PCR involved 60 Vbeta and 13 Jbeta primers. The protocol was immunoSEQ multiplex PCR, while the TCRdb copy is restricted to in-frame clones and leaves out a portion. The profile covers roughly 200,000 clones, with approximately 83% appearing a single time and 0.71% taken by the ten largest. Study conclusions and caveats: Equally common other TCR beta chains were less clonally expanded than HLA-associated ones, a later analysis found. Exclusion as indistinguishable affected some V segments, including TRBV6-2 and TRBV6-3. Overall, approximately 180 TCR beta chains were annotated as cytomegalovirus-associated.

The specimen sequenced was PBMCs. The sequence was collected from a boy aged 2 to 9 in good health and CMV-seronegative. This rearrangement joins TRBV5-4 to TRBJ2-3; 11 bases map to TRBD2. The CDR3 region has the DNA TGTGCCAGCAGCTCGGGACTAGCGGCTCCAGATACGCAGTATTTT. Amino acid sequence: CASSSGLAAPDTQYF.